The 12 T cell receptor beta chains presented below share a single source sample, sequenced in a study of T cell responses to AZD1222 COVID-19 vaccine. Sequenced by immunoSEQ multiplex PCR; TCRdb stores in-frame clones only, minus some. The table includes some 100,000 clones, approximately 90% detected once. The starting material was peripheral blood, obtained on day 0 of AZD1222 vaccination. These TCRs come from an adult in good health.

V and J are TRBV14 and TRBJ2-5; 8 nucleotides line up with TRBD1. The junction had 5 bases not matched to a gene; V was cut back by 1 base and J by 1 base. This CDR3 contains 16 residues. In germline, CDR1 is SGHDN, CDR2 FVKESK. The CDR3 sequence: CASSQGTGWVQETQYF. CDR3 in DNA: TGTGCCAGCAGCCAAGGGACAGGGTGGGTCCAAGAGACCCAGTACTTC.

The chain combines TRBV4-1 with TRBJ1-3, with TRBD1 as a possible D gene (5 bases). Germline loops: CDR1 MGHRA, CDR2 YSYEKL. The CDR3 loop spans 16 amino acids. Trimming removed 0 bases at V and 4 bases at J, with 13 bases between. CDR3 region: CASSQDGSGLGNTIYF. The CDR3, as DNA: TGCGCCAGCAGCCAAGACGGTTCAGGGTTAGGAAACACCATATATTTT.

V usage is TRBV19 and J usage is TRBJ2-6; D perhaps matches TRBD2 (5 bases). Germline V gives CDR1 LNHDA, CDR2 SQIVND (reference sequence). The V end lost 5 bases, the J end lost 0 bases, and 8 bases lay between the germline ends. This CDR3 has 15 residues. CDR3 amino acids: CASSLGVSGANVLTF. Written as DNA, the CDR3 is TGTGCCAGTAGTCTCGGGGTCTCTGGGGCCAACGTCCTGACTTTC.

The chain recombines TRBV5-4 with TRBJ1-1; TRBD1 is a possible D gene (6 bases). The V end was cut by 4 bases, the J end by 1 base, with 14 bases between. The germline gives CDR1 SGHNT, CDR2 YYREEE (reference sequence). The CDR3 contains 15 residues. The CDR3, as DNA: TGTGCCAGCAGCCCCGACCGGGACAAGAACACTGAAGCTTTCTTT. Encoded protein: CASSPDRDKNTEAFF.

The rearrangement links TRBV6-1 to TRBJ2-1, with D unclear. V was pared by 1 base and J by 0 bases, with 7 bases between. This CDR3 is built from 15 residues. Germline V lookup: CDR1 MNHNS, CDR2 SASEGT. This CDR3 reads CASSEVRYSYNEQFF. The CDR3, as DNA: TGTGCCAGCAGTGAAGTGCGCTACTCCTACAATGAGCAGTTCTTC.

The chain has TRBV27 and TRBJ2-7; 8 positions match TRBD1. The germline gives CDR1 MNHEY, CDR2 SMNVEV (reference sequence). The ends lost 3 bases at V and 5 bases at J; junction bases unmatched: 3. The length of the CDR3 is 13 residues. The CDR3 nucleotides are TGTGCCAGCAGTTTCGGGGGACAGGACGAGCAGTACTTC. This translates into CASSFGGQDEQYF.

The V call is TRBV3-1 (or the pseudogene TRBV3-2), the J call TRBJ1-3; 9 bases are shared with TRBD1. The V segment lost 1 base and the J segment 1 base; nucleotides outside the gene matches: 8. This CDR3 is 18 amino acids long. Germline V gene lookup returns CDR1 LGHDT and CDR2 YNNKEL (reference sequence). Here the CDR3 reads CASSQGPGQGVSGNTIYF. CDR3 in DNA: TGTGCCAGCAGCCAAGGCCCGGGACAGGGAGTTTCTGGAAACACCATATATTTT.

This chain connects TRBV9 to TRBJ2-7; possibly TRBD1 for D (5 bases). Germline CDR1 and CDR2: SGDLS and YYNGEE. Trimming pared 4 bases from V and 1 base from J, leaving 12 bases between. This CDR3 region has 14 residues. The CDR3 DNA sequence: TGTGCCAGCAGCCCGCCAGGGATTTCCTACGAGCAGTACTTC. This sequence encodes CASSPPGISYEQYF.

The V and J genes are TRBV5-1 and TRBJ2-3, with D possibly matching TRBD1 (6 bases). The CDR3 runs to 15 residues. Germline values: CDR1 SGHRS, CDR2 YFSETQ. The ends were cut back, 0 bases at V and 3 bases at J, with 11 bases in the middle. Written as DNA, the CDR3 is TGCGCCAGCAGCTTGGTTCAGGGGTCGACAGATACGCAGTATTTT. Protein product: CASSLVQGSTDTQYF.

The chain has TRBV28 and TRBJ1-5; maybe TRBD1 (5 bases). V lost 2 bases and J 0 bases, leaving 20 bases between the germline ends. The CDR3 length is 19 residues. Germline V gene lookup returns CDR1 MDHEN and CDR2 SYDVKM. This chain's CDR3 is CASSLGVRDRAYSNQPQHF. The CDR3 bases are TGTGCCAGCAGTTTAGGGGTTAGGGACCGCGCGTATAGCAATCAGCCCCAGCATTTT. Using reference TRBV28 and TRBJ1-5 for the parts outside the CDR3, the full variable domain is DVKVTQSSRYLVKRTGEKVFLECVQDMDHENMFWYRQDPGLGLRLIYFSYDVKMKEKGDIPEGYSVSREKKERFSLILESASTNQTSMYLCASSLGVRDRAYSNQPQHFGDGTRLSIL.

This clone was picked up one time. The chain joins TRBV5-1 to TRBJ2-1, with 7 bases matching TRBD1. The CDR3 covers 14 residues. The V segment lost 4 bases and the J segment 5 bases; nucleotides outside the gene matches: 6. Germline V CDR1 and CDR2: SGHRS, YFSETQ. CDR3 protein: CASSLGGKDNEQFF. For the CDR3, the DNA is TGCGCCAGCAGCCTAGGGGGCAAGGACAATGAGCAGTTCTTC.

This clone was seen a single time. The chain joins TRBV6-5 to TRBJ2-1; 9 nucleotides align to TRBD1. This CDR3 comprises 14 residues. Trimming took 5 bases from V and 4 from J; bases not matched to a gene: 3. Germline V CDR1 and CDR2: MNHEY, SVGAGI. The CDR3: CASSIQGAYNEQFF. The CDR3, as DNA: TGTGCCAGCAGTATACAGGGGGCGTACAATGAGCAGTTCTTC.